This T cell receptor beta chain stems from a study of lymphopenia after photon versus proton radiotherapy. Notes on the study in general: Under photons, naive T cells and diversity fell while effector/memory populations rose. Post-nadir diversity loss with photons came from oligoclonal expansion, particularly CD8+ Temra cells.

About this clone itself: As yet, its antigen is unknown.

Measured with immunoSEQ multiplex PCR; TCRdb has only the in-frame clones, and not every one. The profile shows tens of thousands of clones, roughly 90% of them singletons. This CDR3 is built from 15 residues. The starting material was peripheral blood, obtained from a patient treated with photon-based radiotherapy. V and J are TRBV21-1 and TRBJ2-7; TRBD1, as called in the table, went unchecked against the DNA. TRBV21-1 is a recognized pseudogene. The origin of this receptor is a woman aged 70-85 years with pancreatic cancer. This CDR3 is CASSSRQGSSYEQYF. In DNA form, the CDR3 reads TGTGCCAGCAGCAGCCGACAGGGGAGCTCCTACGAGCAGTACTTC.